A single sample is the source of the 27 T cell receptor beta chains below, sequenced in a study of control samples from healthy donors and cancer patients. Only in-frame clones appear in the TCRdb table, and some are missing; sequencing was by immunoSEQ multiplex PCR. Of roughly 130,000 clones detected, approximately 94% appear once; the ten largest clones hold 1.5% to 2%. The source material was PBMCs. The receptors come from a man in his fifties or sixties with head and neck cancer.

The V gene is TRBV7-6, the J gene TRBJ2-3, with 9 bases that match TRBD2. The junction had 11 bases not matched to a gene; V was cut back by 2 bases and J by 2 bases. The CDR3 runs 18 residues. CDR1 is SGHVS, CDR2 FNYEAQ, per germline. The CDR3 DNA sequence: TGTGCCAGCAGCTTACGAGCGGGGGGCCAATCCAACACAGATACGCAGTATTTT. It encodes CASSLRAGGQSNTDTQYF. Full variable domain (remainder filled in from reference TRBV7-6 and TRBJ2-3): GAGVSQSPRYKVTKRGQDVALRCDPISGHVSLYWYRQALGQGPEFLTYFNYEAQQDKSGLPNDRFSAERPEGSISTLTIQRTEQRDSAMYRCASSLRAGGQSNTDTQYFGPGTRLTVL.

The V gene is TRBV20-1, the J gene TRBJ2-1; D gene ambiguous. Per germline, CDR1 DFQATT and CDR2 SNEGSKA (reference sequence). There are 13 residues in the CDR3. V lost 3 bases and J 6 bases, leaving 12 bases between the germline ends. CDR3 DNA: TGCAGTGCTAGTCCTCTAGTAGGCAATGAGCAGTTCTTC. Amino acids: CSASPLVGNEQFF.

CDR3 nucleotides: TGTGCCAGCAGCGTCCTCCCGAACACCGGGGAGCTGTTTTTT. Translating gives CASSVLPNTGELFF. The rearrangement links TRBV9 to TRBJ2-2; unclear D gene. Trimming removed 2 bases at V and 0 bases at J, with 5 bases between. Germline CDR1 SGDLS, CDR2 YYNGEE. CDR3 size: 14 residues. Drawing the rest from reference TRBV9 and TRBJ2-2, the complete variable domain is DSGVTQTPKHLITATGQRVTLRCSPRSGDLSVYWYQQSLDQGLQFLIQYYNGEERAKGNILERFSAQQFPDLHSELNLSSLELGDSALYFCASSVLPNTGELFFGEGSRLTVL.

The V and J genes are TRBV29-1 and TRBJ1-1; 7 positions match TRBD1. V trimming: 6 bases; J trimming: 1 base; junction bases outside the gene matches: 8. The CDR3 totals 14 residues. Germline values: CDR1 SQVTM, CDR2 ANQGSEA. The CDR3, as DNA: TGCAGCGTGGCCAGGGACAGCTCGAACACTGAAGCTTTCTTT. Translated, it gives CSVARDSSNTEAFF.

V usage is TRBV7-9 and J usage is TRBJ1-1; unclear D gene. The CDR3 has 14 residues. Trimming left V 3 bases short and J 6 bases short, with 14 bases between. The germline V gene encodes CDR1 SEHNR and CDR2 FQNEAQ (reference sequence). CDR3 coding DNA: TGTGCCAGCAGCTTGGAGGCCCTCGTACCTGAAGCTTTCTTT. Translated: CASSLEALVPEAFF.

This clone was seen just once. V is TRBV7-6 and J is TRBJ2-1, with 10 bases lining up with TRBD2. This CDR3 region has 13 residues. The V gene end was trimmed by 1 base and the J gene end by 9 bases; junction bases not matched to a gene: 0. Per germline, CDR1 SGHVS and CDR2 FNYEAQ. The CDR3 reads CASSLGLAGEQFF. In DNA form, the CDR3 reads TGTGCCAGCAGCTTAGGACTAGCGGGTGAGCAGTTCTTC.

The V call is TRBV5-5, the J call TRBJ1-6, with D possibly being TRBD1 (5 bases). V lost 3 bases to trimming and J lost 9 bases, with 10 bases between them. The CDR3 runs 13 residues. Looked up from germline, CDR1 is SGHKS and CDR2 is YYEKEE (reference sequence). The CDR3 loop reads CASSSIGASPLHF. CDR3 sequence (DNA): TGTGCCAGCAGCTCGATTGGGGCTTCACCCCTCCACTTT.

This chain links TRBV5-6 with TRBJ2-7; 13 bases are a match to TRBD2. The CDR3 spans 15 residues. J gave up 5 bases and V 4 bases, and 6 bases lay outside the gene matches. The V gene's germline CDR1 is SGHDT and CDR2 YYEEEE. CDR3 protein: CASSVTSGGAHEQYF. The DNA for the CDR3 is TGTGCCAGCAGCGTTACTAGCGGGGGGGCACACGAGCAGTACTTC.

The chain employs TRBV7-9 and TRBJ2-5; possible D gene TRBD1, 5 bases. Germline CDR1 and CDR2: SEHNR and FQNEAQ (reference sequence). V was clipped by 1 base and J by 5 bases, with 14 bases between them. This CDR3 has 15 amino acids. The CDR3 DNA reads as TGTGCCAGCAGCTTAGGCAGGGCATGGATGGAGACCCAGTACTTC. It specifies CASSLGRAWMETQYF.

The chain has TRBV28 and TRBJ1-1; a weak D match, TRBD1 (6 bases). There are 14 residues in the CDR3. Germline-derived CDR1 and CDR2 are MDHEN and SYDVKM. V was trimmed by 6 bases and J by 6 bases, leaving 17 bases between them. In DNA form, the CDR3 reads TGTGCCAGCAGGCCTTTTAGGGGGTTTGCTGAAGCTTTCTTT. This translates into CASRPFRGFAEAFF.

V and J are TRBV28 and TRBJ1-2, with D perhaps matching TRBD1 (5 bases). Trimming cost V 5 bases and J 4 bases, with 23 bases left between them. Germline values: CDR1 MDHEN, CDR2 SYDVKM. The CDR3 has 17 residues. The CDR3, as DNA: TGTGCCAGCAGTCAATCCTCAGGGAATGGGGATCGCTATGGCTACACCTTC. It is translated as CASSQSSGNGDRYGYTF.

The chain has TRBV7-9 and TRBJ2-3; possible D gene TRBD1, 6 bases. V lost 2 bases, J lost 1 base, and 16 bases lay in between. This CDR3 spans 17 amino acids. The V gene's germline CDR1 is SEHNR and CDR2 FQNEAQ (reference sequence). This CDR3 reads CASSLNDRNAGTDTQYF. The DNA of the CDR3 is TGTGCCAGCAGCTTAAACGACAGGAACGCGGGCACAGATACGCAGTATTTT. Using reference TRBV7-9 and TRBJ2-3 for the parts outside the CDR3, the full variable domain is DTGVSQNPRHKITKRGQNVTFRCDPISEHNRLYWYRQTLGQGPEFLTYFQNEAQLEKSRLLSDRFSAERPKGSFSTLEIQRTEQGDSAMYLCASSLNDRNAGTDTQYFGPGTRLTVL.

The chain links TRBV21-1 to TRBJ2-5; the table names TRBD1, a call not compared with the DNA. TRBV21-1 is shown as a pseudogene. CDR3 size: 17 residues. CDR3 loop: CASSYTRDRTTQETQYF. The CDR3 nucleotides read TGTGCCAGCAGCTACACCAGGGACAGGACGACTCAAGAGACCCAGTACTTC.

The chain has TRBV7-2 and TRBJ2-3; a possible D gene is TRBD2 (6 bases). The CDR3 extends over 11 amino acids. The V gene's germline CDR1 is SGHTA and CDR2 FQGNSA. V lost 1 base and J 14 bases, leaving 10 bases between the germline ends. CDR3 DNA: TGTGCCAGCAGCTTAGGGGAGGTGCCGTATTTT. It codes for CASSLGEVPYF.

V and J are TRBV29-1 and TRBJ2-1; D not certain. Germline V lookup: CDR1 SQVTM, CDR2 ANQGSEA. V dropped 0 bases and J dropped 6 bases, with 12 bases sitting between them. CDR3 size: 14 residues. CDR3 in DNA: TGCAGCGTTGAAGAACTCCCCCCCTTCAATGAGCAGTTCTTC. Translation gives CSVEELPPFNEQFF.

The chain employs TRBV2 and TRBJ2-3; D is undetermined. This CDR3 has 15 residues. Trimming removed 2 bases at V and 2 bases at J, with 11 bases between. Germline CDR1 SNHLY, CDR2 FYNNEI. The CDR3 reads CASSESLPHTDTQYF. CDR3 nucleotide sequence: TGTGCCAGCAGTGAAAGCCTCCCCCACACAGATACGCAGTATTTT. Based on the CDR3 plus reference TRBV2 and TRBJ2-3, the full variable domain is EPEVTQTPSHQVTQMGQEVILRCVPISNHLYFYWYRQILGQKVEFLVSFYNNEISEKSEIFDDQFSVERPDGSNFTLKIRSTKLEDSAMYFCASSESLPHTDTQYFGPGTRLTVL.

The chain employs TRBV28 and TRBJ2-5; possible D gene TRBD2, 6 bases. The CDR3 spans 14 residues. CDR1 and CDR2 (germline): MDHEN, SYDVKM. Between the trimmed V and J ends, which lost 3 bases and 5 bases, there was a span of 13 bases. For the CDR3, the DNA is TGTGCCAGCAGTTTTGGGGGGAGAGTGGAGACCCAGTACTTC. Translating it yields CASSFGGRVETQYF.

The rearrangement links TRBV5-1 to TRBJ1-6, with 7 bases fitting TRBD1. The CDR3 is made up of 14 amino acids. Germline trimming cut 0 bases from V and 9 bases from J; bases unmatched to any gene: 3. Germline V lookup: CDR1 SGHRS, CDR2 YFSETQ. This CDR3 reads CASSLGQGRSPLHF. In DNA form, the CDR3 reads TGCGCCAGCAGCTTGGGACAGGGTCGTTCACCCCTCCACTTT.

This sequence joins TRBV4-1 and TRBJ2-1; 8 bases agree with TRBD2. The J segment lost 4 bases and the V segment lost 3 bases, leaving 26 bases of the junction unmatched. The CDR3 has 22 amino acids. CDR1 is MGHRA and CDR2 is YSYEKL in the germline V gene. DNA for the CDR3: TGCGCCAGCAGCCATCGGTACTTGGCGGGACTAGGCGGATCTACGGTGTACAATGAGCAGTTCTTC. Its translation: CASSHRYLAGLGGSTVYNEQFF.

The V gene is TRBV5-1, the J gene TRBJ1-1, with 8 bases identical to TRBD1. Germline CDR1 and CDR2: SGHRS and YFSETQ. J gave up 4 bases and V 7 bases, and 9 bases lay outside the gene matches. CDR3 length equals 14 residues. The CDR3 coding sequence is TGCGCCAGCTCGATAAGACAGGGGAGCACTGAAGCTTTCTTT. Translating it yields CASSIRQGSTEAFF.

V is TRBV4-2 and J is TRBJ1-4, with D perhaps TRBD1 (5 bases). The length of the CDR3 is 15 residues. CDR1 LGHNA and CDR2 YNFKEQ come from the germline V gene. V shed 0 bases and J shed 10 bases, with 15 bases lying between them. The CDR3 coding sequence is TGTGCCAGCAGCCAAGAATGGGGACCAGAAGGAAAACTGTTTTTT. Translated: CASSQEWGPEGKLFF.

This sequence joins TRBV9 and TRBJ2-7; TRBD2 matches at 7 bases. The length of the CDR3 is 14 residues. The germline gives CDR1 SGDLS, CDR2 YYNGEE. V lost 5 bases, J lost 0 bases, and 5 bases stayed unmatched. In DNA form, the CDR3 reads TGTGCCAGCAGTTCCAGCGGGGACTCCTACGAGCAGTACTTC. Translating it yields CASSSSGDSYEQYF.

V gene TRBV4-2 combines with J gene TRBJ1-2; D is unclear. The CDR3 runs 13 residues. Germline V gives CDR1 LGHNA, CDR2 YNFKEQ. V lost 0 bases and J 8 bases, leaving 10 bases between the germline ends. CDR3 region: CASSQDQAWGYTF. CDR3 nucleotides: TGTGCCAGCAGCCAAGATCAGGCCTGGGGCTACACCTTC.

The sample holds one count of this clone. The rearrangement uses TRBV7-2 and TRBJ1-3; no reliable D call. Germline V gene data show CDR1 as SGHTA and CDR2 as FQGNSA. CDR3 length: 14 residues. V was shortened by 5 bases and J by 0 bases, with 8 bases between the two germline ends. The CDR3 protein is CASSAGISGNTIYF. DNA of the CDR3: TGTGCCAGCAGCGCGGGGATCTCTGGAAACACCATATATTTT.

The CDR3 here is CASSYPGQGIVTEAFF. DNA for the CDR3: TGTGCCAGCAGTTACCCGGGACAGGGAATCGTCACTGAAGCTTTCTTT. This chain links TRBV6-2 or TRBV6-3 with TRBJ1-1; TRBD1 agrees at 9 bases. Germline assignment: CDR1 MNHEY and CDR2 SVGEGT. The trim removed 2 bases at V and 4 bases at J, leaving 8 bases unmatched. This CDR3 region has 16 residues.

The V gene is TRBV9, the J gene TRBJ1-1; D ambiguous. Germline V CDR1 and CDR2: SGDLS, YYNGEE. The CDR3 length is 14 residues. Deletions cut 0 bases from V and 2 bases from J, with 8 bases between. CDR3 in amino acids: CASSVGSGNTEAFF. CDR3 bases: TGTGCCAGCAGCGTAGGTTCGGGAAACACTGAAGCTTTCTTT.

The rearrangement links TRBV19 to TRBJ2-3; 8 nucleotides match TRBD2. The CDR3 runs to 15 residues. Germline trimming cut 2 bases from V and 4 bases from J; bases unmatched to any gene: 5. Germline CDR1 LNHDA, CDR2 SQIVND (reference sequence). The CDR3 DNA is TGTGCCAGTAGTATAAGGGCGGGGGGTCCAGATACGCAGTATTTT. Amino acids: CASSIRAGGPDTQYF.